The present T cell receptor beta chain was sequenced within a study of blood T cells in healthy people across ages. CDR1 SGHVS and CDR2 FNYEAQ come from the germline V gene. This CDR3 comprises 13 residues. Trimming cost V 3 bases and J 5 bases, with 10 bases left between them. General observations from the study: Lack of knowledge of donor CMV status possibly confounded expanded clonotype changes.

Alongside a J-beta primer mix, a sample-barcoded 5' primer served in a second PCR lasting 7 to 11 cycles. TCRdb used MiXCR to reprocess the 5' RACE reads, holding one entry per CDR3 protein. The sample has around 800,000 distinct CDR3 sequences; roughly 24% are singletons. This clonotype was counted between two and nine times. No antigen is known for it. These data were likewise used in another study, on T cells of mothers and their children.

Sequences were obtained from blood. This chain joins TRBV7-6 and TRBJ2-5, with D tentatively TRBD1 or TRBD2 (5 bases each). The source of this sequence is a boy under 18 in good health. The CDR3 spells CASSFGAAETQYF. The CDR3, as DNA: TGTGCCAGCAGCTTCGGGGCAGCGGAGACCCAGTACTTC.